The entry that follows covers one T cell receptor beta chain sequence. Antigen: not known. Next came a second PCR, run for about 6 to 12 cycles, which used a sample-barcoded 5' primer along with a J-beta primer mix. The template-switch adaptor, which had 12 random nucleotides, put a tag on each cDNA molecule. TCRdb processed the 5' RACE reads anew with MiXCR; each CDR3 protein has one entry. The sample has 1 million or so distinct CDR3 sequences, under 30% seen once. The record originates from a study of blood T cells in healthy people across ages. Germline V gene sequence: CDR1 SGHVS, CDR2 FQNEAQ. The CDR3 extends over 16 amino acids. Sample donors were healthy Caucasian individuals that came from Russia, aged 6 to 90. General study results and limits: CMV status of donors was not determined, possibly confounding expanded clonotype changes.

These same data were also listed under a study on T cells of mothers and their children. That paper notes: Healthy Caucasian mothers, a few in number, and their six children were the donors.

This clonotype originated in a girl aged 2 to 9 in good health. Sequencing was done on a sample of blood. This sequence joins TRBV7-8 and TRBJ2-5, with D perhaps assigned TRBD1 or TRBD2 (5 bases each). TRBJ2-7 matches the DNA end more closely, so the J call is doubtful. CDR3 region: CASSLNRGRETYEQYF. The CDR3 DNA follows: TGTGCCAGCAGCTTAAATCGGGGCAGGGAGACCTACGAGCAGTACTTC.